The entry below describes one TCR beta chain. Its target is unknown. The sample originates from a study of vaccination effects on CD4 cells after COVID-19. Generated by immunoSEQ multiplex PCR, the TCRdb table keeps only in-frame clones and is missing some. The repertoire holds roughly 25,000 clones, with 75% to 80% as singletons. Expansion of antigen-specific CD4+ T cells with viral peptide pools was carried out by the ViraFEST assay before sequencing. Subsequent to 10 days of culture, CD4+ T cells were isolated. Convalescent patients had PCR-confirmed SARS-CoV-2 infection between March and December 2020. Per germline, CDR1 SQVTM and CDR2 ANQGSEA. The CDR3 covers 12 residues. V lost 5 bases and J 3 bases, leaving 8 bases between the germline ends.

This TCR came from a human donor who had a prior SARS-CoV-2 infection. The chain has TRBV29-1 and TRBJ1-3; D unresolved. This specimen was CD4+ T cells from PBMCs cultured with HCoV-NL63 spike peptides, taken before COVID-19 vaccination. This chain's CDR3 is CSVRADGNTIYF. The DNA for the CDR3 is TGCAGCGTTAGGGCAGATGGAAACACCATATATTTT.